This entry lists 14 T cell receptor beta chains sequenced from one sample in a study of blood T cell repertoires in COVID-19 (dated by TCRdb to 2019 to 2021). Library prep was done by the immunoSEQ multiplex PCR assay. Drawn from immuneACCESS, this table holds only the in-frame rearrangements with V and J called that TCRdb kept. Clones are partly lost; checked studies trace under half to an unresolved V gene and leave the rest unexplained. This sample lists approximately 25,000 clones; around 86% were detected once. The ten biggest clones cover more than 7% of the sample. Sequencing input: peripheral blood. These receptors all stem from a man aged 50 or older with active COVID-19.

The table lists this clone with a few counts. The J gene is TRBJ1-6, the V gene TRBV7-8, with 9 bases identical to TRBD1. The CDR3 is made up of 15 amino acids. Per germline, CDR1 SGHVS and CDR2 FQNEAQ. With 5 bases clipped from V and 8 bases from J, the junction kept 7 bases outside the gene matches. The CDR3 region is CASSPGQGRYSPLHF. The CDR3 DNA reads as TGTGCCAGCAGCCCGGGACAGGGCCGGTATTCACCCCTCCACTTT.

J is TRBJ2-1 and V is TRBV12-3 or TRBV12-4; 7 bases align to TRBD2. The CDR3 runs 13 residues. V was pared by 6 bases and J by 7 bases, with 6 bases of the junction left unmatched. CDR3 sequence: CASSRLAVNEQFF. CDR3 nucleotides: TGTGCCAGCAGCCGTCTAGCGGTAAATGAGCAGTTCTTC.

In its sample, this clone was seen a few times. This chain links TRBV6-5 with TRBJ2-1; TRBD2 matches at 8 bases. The CDR3 runs 16 residues. CDR1 is MNHEY and CDR2 is SVGAGI in the germline V gene. V was clipped by 4 bases and J by 2 bases; unmatched bases: 7. The CDR3 DNA follows: TGTGCCAGCAGTTCCCCAAGCGGGAGCCCCTACAATGAGCAGTTCTTC. The encoded protein is CASSSPSGSPYNEQFF.

The rearrangement uses TRBV5-8 and TRBJ1-4; 9 bases map to TRBD1. The J segment lost 6 bases and the V segment lost 3 bases, leaving 6 bases of the junction unmatched. The CDR3 is 15 amino acids. Germline V gene data show CDR1 as SGHTS and CDR2 as YDEGEE. This CDR3 reads CASSSGQGRDEKLFF. The CDR3 nucleotides read TGTGCCAGCAGCTCCGGACAGGGGAGGGATGAAAAACTGTTTTTT.

J is TRBJ1-1 and V is TRBV7-6; 7 bases fit TRBD1. The V gene end was trimmed by 4 bases and the J gene end by 1 base; junction bases not matched to a gene: 3. Germline assignment: CDR1 SGHVS and CDR2 FNYEAQ. The CDR3 is 14 residues long. CDR3 nucleotide sequence: TGTGCCAGCAGCTCAAGGACAGGGAACACTGAAGCTTTCTTT. It yields the protein CASSSRTGNTEAFF.

This rearrangement joins TRBV24-1 to TRBJ1-4, with TRBD1 matching 9 bases. Per germline, CDR1 KGHDR and CDR2 SFDVKD. This CDR3 region has 17 residues. V was clipped by 4 bases and J by 3 bases; unmatched bases: 8. The CDR3 DNA sequence: TGTGCCACCAGTGACTGGGGACAGGGAGGATCTAATGAAAAACTGTTTTTT. Translated: CATSDWGQGGSNEKLFF.

The chain couples TRBV3-1 (or the pseudogene TRBV3-2) to TRBJ1-6; D unclear. This CDR3 has 14 amino acids. V was cut by 0 bases and J by 5 bases, with 5 bases left in between. CDR1 and CDR2 from the germline V gene are LGHDT and YNNKEL (reference sequence). CDR3: CASSQDQNNSPLHF. The CDR3 nucleotides read TGTGCCAGCAGCCAAGATCAAAATAATTCACCCCTCCACTTT.

The gene calls are TRBV6-5 and TRBJ1-2, with TRBD1 matching 8 bases. The V gene end was trimmed by 7 bases and the J gene end by 0 bases; junction bases not matched to a gene: 7. CDR1 and CDR2 from the germline V gene are MNHEY and SVGAGI. CDR3 length: 15 amino acids. CDR3 residues: CASTGQGGTNYGYTF. The DNA of the CDR3 is TGTGCCAGCACCGGACAGGGAGGGACTAACTATGGCTACACCTTC.

The chain carries TRBV19 and TRBJ2-2, with a weak D call TRBD2 (5 bases). V lost 0 bases to trimming and J lost 3 bases, with 11 bases between them. Germline CDR1 LNHDA, CDR2 SQIVND (reference sequence). This CDR3 comprises 16 residues. The CDR3, as DNA: TGTGCCAGTAGTATAGATTTGGACTTAGACACCGGGGAGCTGTTTTTT. Protein sequence: CASSIDLDLDTGELFF.

V gene TRBV28 combines with J gene TRBJ1-5; the match to TRBD1 covers 8 bases. The CDR3 has 14 residues. Germline V gives CDR1 MDHEN, CDR2 SYDVKM. Trimming took 8 bases from V and 7 from J; bases not matched to a gene: 10. Here the CDR3 reads CASYRQGRGQPQHF. Here the CDR3 DNA reads TGTGCCAGCTATAGACAGGGGCGGGGGCAGCCCCAGCATTTT. The full variable domain, with the rest looked up from reference TRBV28 and TRBJ1-5, is DVKVTQSSRYLVKRTGEKVFLECVQDMDHENMFWYRQDPGLGLRLIYFSYDVKMKEKGDIPEGYSVSREKKERFSLILESASTNQTSMYLCASYRQGRGQPQHFGDGTRLSIL.

The CDR3 DNA reads TGCGCCAGCAGCCTGGACGGTTTCTCTGGAAACACCATATATTTT. It is translated as CASSLDGFSGNTIYF. V is TRBV5-1 and J is TRBJ1-3, with unresolved D. Germline V gene sequence: CDR1 SGHRS, CDR2 YFSETQ. CDR3 size: 15 residues. The V gene lost 4 bases and the J gene lost 0 bases, with 11 bases spanning the gap.

The J gene is TRBJ2-7, the V gene TRBV6-6; possibly TRBD1 for D (6 bases). CDR3 length equals 13 residues. V was trimmed by 4 bases and J by 3 bases, leaving 10 bases between them. CDR1 is MNHNY, CDR2 SVGAGI, per germline (reference sequence). This chain's CDR3 is CASSFDRLYEQYV. The CDR3 DNA reads as TGTGCCAGCAGTTTTGACAGGCTCTACGAGCAGTACGTC.

V usage is TRBV4-3 and J usage is TRBJ2-1, with D perhaps TRBD1 (6 bases). Germline V gives CDR1 LGHNA, CDR2 YSLEER. CDR3 length equals 17 residues. V lost 0 bases, J lost 0 bases, and 12 bases lay in between. CDR3 coding DNA: TGCGCCAGCAGCCAAGACAGGGGCTCTAGCTCCTACAATGAGCAGTTCTTC. Translated: CASSQDRGSSSYNEQFF.

This clone was detected once. The chain employs TRBV28 and TRBJ2-5, with 9 bases fitting TRBD2. With V trimmed by 5 bases and J by 1 base, 14 bases remained unmatched. The CDR3 runs to 18 residues. Per germline, CDR1 MDHEN and CDR2 SYDVKM. The CDR3 coding sequence is TGTGCCAGCAGTACACGACTAGCGGTACAGACCTCCCAAGAGACCCAGTACTTC. This encodes CASSTRLAVQTSQETQYF.